This T cell receptor beta chain was captured in a study of glioma-infiltrating T cells. V gave up 1 base and J gave up 0 bases, with 8 bases separating them. This CDR3 has 15 residues. Germline V CDR1 and CDR2: MGHRA, YSYEKL. This clonotype was counted ten times or more. Its antigen is as yet unknown. Broader study findings: Only very few CDR3 sequences appeared in both tissue and blood. Tissue-blood divergence was below expectation in non-neoplastic patients, above in gliomas.

Using RNA template, CDR3s of TCR alpha and beta were amplified with iRepertoire arm-PCR. One-step reverse transcription and amplification started from approximately 100-400 ng of tissue mRNA or PBMC total RNA. TCRdb processed the multiplex PCR reads anew with MiXCR; each CDR3 protein has one entry. The data contain 110,000 or so distinct CDR3 sequences, around a quarter of them singletons. The chain has TRBV4-1 and TRBJ2-3; maybe TRBD2 (5 bases). Sequenced input: glioma tissue, nonneoplastic brain tissue, or PBMCs (not recorded which). This sequence originates from a human donor with low-grade glioma or glioblastoma, undergoing nonglioma brain surgery, or in good health (not recorded which). CDR3 sequence (DNA): TGCGCCAGCAGCCAAGCTTGGACTAGCACAGATACGCAGTATTTT. It translates to CASSQAWTSTDTQYF.